This record covers a single T cell receptor beta chain. Antigen: not known. The V end was cut by 6 bases, the J end by 6 bases, with 16 bases between. The germline V gene has CDR1 DFQATT and CDR2 SNEGSKA (reference sequence). This CDR3 has 13 residues. This entry comes from a study of identical twins. General study points: For out-of-frame alpha sequences shared by twins, low generation probability was in excess.

TCRdb reanalysed the 5' RACE reads using MiXCR and keeps one entry per CDR3 protein. The table includes about 730,000 distinct CDR3 sequences, less than 25% detected once. This sample was also put to use in a study of T cells expressing NK-cell markers. That source reports: Obtained from sorted CD3+CD56+NKG2C+, CD3+CD56+NKG2C- and CD3+CD56-NKG2C+ T cells were the TCR beta repertoires. Whether the expanded NKG2C+ T cell clones recognized HCMV remained unclear.

The chain combines TRBV20-1 with TRBJ2-3; no firm D call. The clonotype comes from a woman under 30 in good health. The sequenced sample was PBMCs. The CDR3 reads CSASGLAFDTQYF. The CDR3 nucleotides are TGCAGTGCCTCCGGGTTAGCTTTCGATACGCAGTATTTT.